These 21 T cell receptor beta chains came from one sample sequenced in a study of cytomegalovirus exposure and HLA in healthy donors (TCRdb year 2017). Library construction relied on the immunoSEQ multiplex PCR assay. This is the immuneACCESS table as TCRdb keeps it, with only in-frame sequences that have V and J called. A part of the clones is gone; compared with another copy, unresolved V genes explain less than half, and the rest is unexplained. Across this sample there are about 130,000 clones, with 75% to 90% seen only once. The ten largest make up approximately 2% of the sample. What was sequenced was PBMCs. These receptors were collected from a woman aged 18-30 years in good health and CMV-seronegative.

The V and J genes are TRBV2 and TRBJ2-3; 11 nucleotides line up with TRBD2. The length of the CDR3 is 14 residues. Per germline, CDR1 SNHLY and CDR2 FYNNEI. V dropped 8 bases and J dropped 6; count of bases not matched to a gene: 7. The CDR3 DNA follows: TGTGCCAGCCACTTACTAGCGGGGGATGATACGCAGTATTTT. It specifies CASHLLAGDDTQYF.

This clone was seen a single time. The chain combines TRBV11-3 with TRBJ2-3; no clear D. The V gene lost 5 bases and the J gene lost 3 bases, with 9 bases spanning the gap. Germline CDR1 SGHNT, CDR2 YENEEA. The CDR3 has 13 amino acids. The CDR3 sequence is CASSPHTTDTQYF. The CDR3 DNA reads TGTGCCAGCAGCCCACACACAACAGATACGCAGTATTTT.

The chain joins TRBV6-6 to TRBJ2-1; 8 bases align to TRBD2. CDR3 length: 14 amino acids. V gave up 7 bases and J gave up 4 bases; unmatched junction bases: 6. Germline CDR1 is MNHNY and CDR2 is SVGAGI (reference sequence). This CDR3 is CASTQREPYNEQFF. The CDR3 DNA follows: TGTGCCAGCACCCAGCGGGAGCCGTACAATGAGCAGTTCTTC.

The V gene is TRBV20-1, the J gene TRBJ2-3; TRBD2 might be the D (5 bases). In germline, CDR1 is DFQATT, CDR2 SNEGSKA (reference sequence). V was cut by 3 bases and J by 5 bases, with 6 bases left in between. This CDR3 spans 11 amino acids. Here the CDR3 DNA reads TGCAGTGCTAGCGGACTAGATACGCAGTATTTT. It yields the protein CSASGLDTQYF.

The genes are TRBV6-5 and TRBJ1-1, with D tentatively TRBD1 (5 bases). CDR3 length equals 14 residues. The germline CDR1 and CDR2 sequences are MNHEY and SVGAGI. Trimming took 2 bases from V and 5 from J, leaving 12 bases between them. The CDR3 region is CASSYGAFGTEAFF. DNA of the CDR3: TGTGCCAGCAGTTACGGGGCCTTTGGGACTGAAGCTTTCTTT.

J is TRBJ2-7 and V is TRBV19; TRBD1 aligns across 12 bases. Germline assignment: CDR1 LNHDA and CDR2 SQIVND (reference sequence). The CDR3 length is 15 residues. J lost 4 bases, V lost 4 bases, and 5 bases had no gene match. The CDR3 sequence is CASSTGQGAQYEQYF. The CDR3, as DNA: TGTGCCAGTAGTACGGGACAGGGGGCTCAGTACGAGCAGTACTTC.

This chain links TRBV6-4 with TRBJ1-1; tentative D call: TRBD1 (5 bases). V gave up 5 bases and J gave up 1 base, with 8 bases separating them. The CDR3 spans 13 residues. Germline CDR1 and CDR2: MRHNA and SNTAGT. The CDR3 region is CASSYDRNTEAFF. CDR3 DNA: TGTGCCAGCAGTTACGACAGGAACACTGAAGCTTTCTTT.

The V gene is TRBV28, the J gene TRBJ2-7; weak D call: TRBD1 (6 bases). The germline CDR1 and CDR2 sequences are MDHEN and SYDVKM. V lost 4 bases, J lost 0 bases, and 19 bases lay in between. The CDR3 contains 17 residues. This chain's CDR3 is CASSSPTGTGSSYEQYF. The CDR3 DNA is TGTGCCAGCAGTTCCCCTACCGGCACAGGGAGCTCCTACGAGCAGTACTTC.

This chain joins TRBV11-1 and TRBJ2-3, with TRBD2 matching 11 bases. The CDR3 extends over 15 amino acids. Germline values: CDR1 SGHAT, CDR2 FQDESV (reference sequence). V trimming: 5 bases; J trimming: 4 bases; junction bases outside the gene matches: 5. In DNA form, the CDR3 reads TGTGCCAGCAGCCAGGCACTAGCGGGAGCAGATACGCAGTATTTT. Translation gives CASSQALAGADTQYF. The full variable domain, in which reference TRBV11-1 and TRBJ2-3 provide the parts outside the CDR3, is EAEVAQSPRYKITEKSQAVAFWCDPISGHATLYWYRQILGQGPELLVQFQDESVVDDSQLPKDRFSAERLKGVDSTLKIQPAELGDSAMYLCASSQALAGADTQYFGPGTRLTVL.

The V call is TRBV27, the J call TRBJ2-7, with 7 bases identical to TRBD1. The V gene's germline CDR1 is MNHEY and CDR2 SMNVEV (reference sequence). With 0 bases clipped from V and 2 bases from J, the junction kept 10 bases outside the gene matches. The CDR3 is made up of 17 amino acids. The CDR3 loop reads CASSLSAAGGEAYEQYF. The CDR3 region has the DNA TGTGCCAGCAGTTTATCAGCCGCAGGGGGAGAGGCCTACGAGCAGTACTTC.

The chain has TRBV11-3 and TRBJ2-1; 9 bases line up with TRBD1. CDR1 is SGHNT and CDR2 is YENEEA in the germline V gene. CDR3 length equals 17 residues. V was clipped by 5 bases and J by 6 bases; unmatched bases: 14. CDR3 DNA: TGTGCCAGCAGCGCCTTACCTGGGACAGGGACTGGCAATGAGCAGTTCTTC. As protein: CASSALPGTGTGNEQFF.

This clone has just one count. The chain uses TRBV28 and TRBJ2-3; D not resolved. CDR3 length: 14 amino acids. Trimming removed 7 bases from V and 0 bases from J, with 11 bases in between. Germline V gene lookup returns CDR1 MDHEN and CDR2 SYDVKM. CDR3 in DNA: TGTGCCAGCACCGTTAGCTATAGCACAGATACGCAGTATTTT. Protein product: CASTVSYSTDTQYF.

By share, this clone counts as large. The J gene is TRBJ1-2, the V gene TRBV10-1; no firm D call. The CDR3 runs 16 residues. Germline V gives CDR1 WNHNN, CDR2 SYGVQD (reference sequence). The V end was cut by 6 bases, the J end by 5 bases, with 22 bases between. This CDR3 is CASSPTKRGFPYGYTF. Written as DNA, the CDR3 is TGCGCCAGCAGCCCCACCAAGCGAGGGTTCCCATATGGCTACACCTTC.

The rearrangement links TRBV11-3 to TRBJ1-4; the match to TRBD1 covers 10 bases. V gave up 5 bases and J gave up 10 bases; unmatched junction bases: 10. The germline CDR1 and CDR2 sequences are SGHNT and YENEEA. The CDR3 length is 15 residues. The CDR3 DNA follows: TGTGCCAGCAGCCCGGCCGGGACAGGGGATGGAAAACTGTTTTTT. Translation: CASSPAGTGDGKLFF.

This clone was counted once. The V gene is TRBV27, the J gene TRBJ2-3; 9 positions match TRBD1. V was pared by 5 bases and J by 3 bases, with 6 bases of the junction left unmatched. This CDR3 is built from 15 residues. Germline CDR1 reads MNHEY; CDR2 reads SMNVEV (reference sequence). The chain's CDR3 is CASSGQGPPTDTQYF. In DNA, the CDR3 is TGTGCCAGCAGTGGACAGGGGCCACCTACAGATACGCAGTATTTT.

The chain carries TRBV6-1 and TRBJ2-1; 8 nucleotides agree with TRBD1. CDR3 length: 15 amino acids. With V trimmed by 4 bases and J by 6 bases, 8 bases remained unmatched. Per the germline V gene, CDR1 is MNHNS and CDR2 is SASEGT. Here the CDR3 reads CASSARGTGPNEQFF. The CDR3 DNA follows: TGTGCCAGCAGTGCTCGGGGGACAGGCCCCAATGAGCAGTTCTTC.

V and J are TRBV6-1 and TRBJ2-7, with D maybe TRBD1 (5 bases). The CDR3 covers 15 residues. Germline CDR1 reads MNHNS; CDR2 reads SASEGT. Trimming removed 2 bases at V and 1 base at J, with 12 bases between. The CDR3 coding sequence is TGTGCCAGCAGTGAACCCAGGGTAGGATCCTACGAGCAGTACTTC. Protein product: CASSEPRVGSYEQYF.

The chain combines TRBV2 with TRBJ2-2; 10 bases agree with TRBD1. The ends lost 8 bases at V and 3 bases at J; junction bases unmatched: 21. Looked up from germline, CDR1 is SNHLY and CDR2 is FYNNEI. CDR3 size: 20 residues. The chain's CDR3 is CASESIPGQGRLADTGELFF. CDR3 nucleotides: TGTGCCAGCGAATCCATCCCGGGACAGGGGAGGCTAGCGGACACCGGGGAGCTGTTTTTT.

The V gene is TRBV14, the J gene TRBJ2-1; TRBD2 might be the D (6 bases). Germline V lookup: CDR1 SGHDN, CDR2 FVKESK. This CDR3 is 14 amino acids long. Between the trimmed V and J ends, which lost 4 bases and 3 bases, there was a span of 10 bases. The CDR3 here is CASSPRRGYNEQFF. DNA of the CDR3: TGTGCCAGCAGCCCAAGGCGGGGCTACAATGAGCAGTTCTTC. Using reference TRBV14 and TRBJ2-1 for the parts outside the CDR3, the full variable domain is EAGVTQFPSHSVIEKGQTVTLRCDPISGHDNLYWYRRVMGKEIKFLLHFVKESKQDESGMPNNRFLAERTGGTYSTLKVQPAELEDSGVYFCASSPRRGYNEQFFGPGTRLTVL.

The V call is TRBV27, the J call TRBJ2-7, with D uncertain. The ends were cut back, 3 bases at V and 1 base at J, with 7 bases in the middle. This CDR3 spans 13 amino acids. CDR1 is MNHEY, CDR2 SMNVEV, per germline (reference sequence). This chain's CDR3 is CASSFGPSYEQYF. CDR3 bases: TGTGCCAGCAGTTTCGGTCCGTCCTACGAGCAGTACTTC.

This clone was observed once. This chain links TRBV7-9 with TRBJ1-1; D gene uncertain. Germline V CDR1 and CDR2: SEHNR, FQNEAQ (reference sequence). CDR3 length: 15 amino acids. V shed 1 base and J shed 5 bases, with 14 bases lying between them. The CDR3: CASSLGEGFRTEAFF. CDR3 in DNA: TGTGCCAGCAGCTTAGGTGAGGGTTTTAGGACTGAAGCTTTCTTT.